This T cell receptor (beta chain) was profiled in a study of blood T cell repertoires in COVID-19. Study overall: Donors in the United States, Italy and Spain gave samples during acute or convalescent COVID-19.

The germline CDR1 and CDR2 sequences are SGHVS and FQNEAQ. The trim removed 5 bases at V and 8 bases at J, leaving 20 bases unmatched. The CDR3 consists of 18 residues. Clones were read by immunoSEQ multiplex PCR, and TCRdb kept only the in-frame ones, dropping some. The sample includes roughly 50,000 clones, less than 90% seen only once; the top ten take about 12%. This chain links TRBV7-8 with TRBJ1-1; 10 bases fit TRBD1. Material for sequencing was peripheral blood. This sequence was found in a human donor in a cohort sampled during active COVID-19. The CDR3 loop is CASSPLISGQGEKVEAFF. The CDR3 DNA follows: TGTGCCAGCAGCCCGTTAATTTCCGGACAGGGGGAAAAAGTAGAAGCTTTCTTT.